This T cell receptor (beta chain) was found in a study of beta chain features in type 1 diabetes. This CDR3 has 12 residues. V was trimmed by 6 bases and J by 8 bases, leaving 13 bases between them. In germline, CDR1 is KGHSH, CDR2 LQKENI. As every portion of the isolated RNA was reverse transcribed, the sequencing read expressed TCRB transcripts. TCRdb's copy holds only in-frame clones and misses some; the assay was immunoSEQ multiplex PCR. The repertoire holds 500,000 to 700,000 clones, with around a sixth as singletons. This clone came up a few times. The sample comprised naive CD4+ T cells from blood. This sequence joins TRBV18 and TRBJ1-2; D unresolved. This sequence was found in a man aged 18 to 29 in good health. CDR3 sequence: CASSPDLGGYTF. The CDR3 coding sequence is TGTGCCAGCTCTCCGGACTTGGGAGGCTACACCTTC.